This section outlines one TCR beta chain sequence together with its context. This entry comes from a study of blood T cell repertoires in COVID-19. Study information: Sites across the United States, Italy and Spain contributed samples from acute and convalescent COVID-19.

V was clipped by 5 bases and J by 9 bases; unmatched bases: 8. Germline CDR1 is SGHAT and CDR2 is FQNNGV. This CDR3 region has 14 residues. As processed by the authors: Counts of nucleated cells, estimated from reference gene primer amplification, were obtained. Assay: immunoSEQ multiplex PCR; the TCRdb copy retains only in-frame clones and omits some. That table supplies the V and J calls and clone size; D and trimming were determined from the DNA. The data contain over 450,000 clones, 70% to 90% of them singletons. This sequence joins TRBV11-2 and TRBJ1-3, with 9 positions matching TRBD1. Sample: peripheral blood. The sequence came from a woman in her forties or fifties with COVID-19, enrolled during active disease. The DNA for the CDR3 is TGTGCCAGCAGCCTGGGACAGGGCCGCGGCACCATATATTTT. This codes for CASSLGQGRGTIYF.